These 32 T cell receptor beta chains originate from one sample sequenced in a study of T cells in localized non-small cell lung cancer. Data came from immunoSEQ multiplex PCR; TCRdb stores just in-frame clones and leaves some out. The table shows tens of thousands of clones, with roughly nine tenths occurring only once. Sequenced material: peripheral blood, taken before any cancer treatment. The receptors were sampled from a woman aged 35 to 75 with stage I lung adenocarcinoma.

A word on this clone: Other DNA sequences within the sample encode an identical CDR3. The genes are TRBV7-9 and TRBJ1-5; 8 bases map to TRBD1. CDR3 size: 15 residues. With 1 base clipped from V and 5 bases from J, the junction kept 4 bases outside the gene matches. Germline CDR1 reads SEHNR; CDR2 reads FQNEAQ (reference sequence). As DNA, the CDR3 is TGTGCCAGCAGCTTAGGGCAGGGGGCCTATCAGCCCCAGCATTTT. Translated, it gives CASSLGQGAYQPQHF.

This clone was seen only a few times. This rearrangement joins TRBV11-3 to TRBJ2-3, with D unresolved. The CDR3 loop spans 14 amino acids. Germline values: CDR1 SGHNT, CDR2 YENEEA. V shed 2 bases and J shed 4 bases, with 10 bases lying between them. As DNA, the CDR3 is TGTGCCAGCAGCTTAAGTTCGGGTTCAGATACGCAGTATTTT. Its translation: CASSLSSGSDTQYF.

The chain couples TRBV4-1 to TRBJ2-3; D unclear. Trimming cost V 1 base and J 1 base, with 9 bases left between them. The CDR3 spans 15 residues. Per the germline V gene, CDR1 is MGHRA and CDR2 is YSYEKL. CDR3 nucleotide sequence: TGCGCCAGCAGCCAAGGACCTGGGGGCACAGATACGCAGTATTTT. Protein product: CASSQGPGGTDTQYF.

V usage is TRBV15 and J usage is TRBJ2-3, with TRBD1 matching 9 bases. Germline lookup yields CDR1 LNHNV and CDR2 YYDKDF (reference sequence). The J segment lost 2 bases and the V segment lost 0 bases, leaving 6 bases of the junction unmatched. The CDR3 totals 17 residues. The CDR3 bases are TGTGCCACCAGCAGAGATAGGGGACAGGGTCTCACAGATACGCAGTATTTT. This codes for CATSRDRGQGLTDTQYF.

The chain recombines TRBV27 with TRBJ2-7; TRBD2 matches 14 bases. Trimming cost V 1 base and J 4 bases; bases outside gene matches: 3. The CDR3 runs 16 residues. CDR1 and CDR2 (germline): MNHEY, SMNVEV (reference sequence). The CDR3 DNA sequence: TGTGCCAGCAGTTTATATGGGACTAGCGGGAGTTACGAGCAGTACTTC. Its translation: CASSLYGTSGSYEQYF.

Here the CDR3 reads CASSGTERLYNEQFF. The CDR3 region has the DNA TGTGCCAGCAGCGGGACAGAACGCCTTTACAATGAGCAGTTCTTC. The rearrangement links TRBV7-9 to TRBJ2-1, with 7 bases fitting TRBD1. The CDR3 loop spans 15 amino acids. V lost 5 bases and J lost 4; bases outside the gene matches: 8. The germline gives CDR1 SEHNR, CDR2 FQNEAQ (reference sequence).

This chain uses TRBV27 with TRBJ1-1, with unresolved D. Germline CDR1 and CDR2: MNHEY and SMNVEV (reference sequence). The CDR3 length is 12 residues. V lost 5 bases and J lost 3, with 7 bases in between. Here the CDR3 DNA reads TGTGCCAGCAGTGATCCGGACACTGAAGCTTTCTTT. Its protein is CASSDPDTEAFF.

The chain carries TRBV27 and TRBJ1-1; D uncertain. Germline lookup yields CDR1 MNHEY and CDR2 SMNVEV (reference sequence). The V and J ends lost 5 bases and 0 bases respectively, with 10 bases between them. CDR3 length: 14 residues. This CDR3 is CASSPRNLNTEAFF. In DNA form, the CDR3 reads TGTGCCAGCAGTCCCCGGAACCTGAACACTGAAGCTTTCTTT.

The chain joins TRBV19 to TRBJ1-6; no clear D gene. Germline V gives CDR1 LNHDA, CDR2 SQIVND (reference sequence). This CDR3 spans 19 amino acids. Trimming left V 5 bases short and J 8 bases short, with 28 bases between. CDR3 protein: CASSPLKGPDKTKDSPLHF. CDR3 sequence (DNA): TGTGCCAGTAGTCCCCTCAAAGGCCCAGACAAAACCAAAGATTCACCCCTCCACTTT.

The chain's CDR3 is CASSWDGTGNEQFF. Written as DNA, the CDR3 is TGTGCCAGCAGTTGGGACGGCACGGGCAATGAGCAGTTCTTC. The chain uses TRBV27 and TRBJ2-1, with D tentatively TRBD1 or TRBD2 (5 bases each). The CDR3 totals 14 residues. With 4 bases removed from V and 6 bases from J, the gap between germline ends came to 13 bases. In germline, CDR1 is MNHEY, CDR2 SMNVEV (reference sequence).

The chain is built from TRBV7-2 and TRBJ2-6; 8 bases align to TRBD2. Germline trimming cut 7 bases from V and 4 bases from J; bases unmatched to any gene: 3. The V gene's germline CDR1 is SGHTA and CDR2 FQGNSA. The CDR3 loop spans 14 amino acids. CDR3 sequence: CASTRGGGANVLTF. The CDR3 DNA follows: TGTGCCAGCACCCGGGGGGGAGGGGCCAACGTCCTGACTTTC.

The rearrangement uses TRBV18 and TRBJ1-2, with D possibly being TRBD1 (5 bases). Germline V lookup: CDR1 KGHSH, CDR2 LQKENI. The CDR3 totals 14 residues. Trimming took 3 bases from V and 6 from J, leaving 14 bases between them. Here the CDR3 DNA reads TGTGCCAGCTCACCGGTGGAGGTGGGGGATGGCTACACCTTC. This sequence encodes CASSPVEVGDGYTF.

This clone came up a few times. The chain links TRBV6-5 to TRBJ2-1, with D maybe TRBD2 (6 bases). Germline assignment: CDR1 MNHEY and CDR2 SVGAGI. This CDR3 contains 15 residues. Trimming took 5 bases from V and 0 from J, leaving 11 bases between them. CDR3 protein: CASSKDYSSYNEQFF. The CDR3 DNA follows: TGTGCCAGCAGTAAGGACTACAGCTCCTACAATGAGCAGTTCTTC.

This chain connects TRBV2 to TRBJ2-7; D is undetermined. The CDR3 runs 12 residues. Germline lookup yields CDR1 SNHLY and CDR2 FYNNEI. V was shortened by 6 bases and J by 5 bases, with 11 bases between the two germline ends. CDR3 bases: TGTGCCAGCAGCTCTATTCTGGACGAGCAGTACTTC. It is translated as CASSSILDEQYF.

On this clone itself: Within the sample, other DNA sequences also encode this same CDR3. The chain combines TRBV28 with TRBJ1-1, with TRBD1 matching 9 bases. The CDR3 contains 14 residues. In germline, CDR1 is MDHEN, CDR2 SYDVKM. The V and J ends lost 6 bases and 4 bases, in that order; junction bases with no gene match: 6. The CDR3 loop reads CASRRQGDGTEAFF. DNA for the CDR3: TGTGCCAGCAGAAGACAGGGGGACGGCACTGAAGCTTTCTTT. Using reference TRBV28 and TRBJ1-1 for the parts outside the CDR3, the full variable domain is DVKVTQSSRYLVKRTGEKVFLECVQDMDHENMFWYRQDPGLGLRLIYFSYDVKMKEKGDIPEGYSVSREKKERFSLILESASTNQTSMYLCASRRQGDGTEAFFGQGTRLTVV.

The V gene is TRBV28, the J gene TRBJ2-5; the D gene could be TRBD1 or TRBD2 (5 bases each). The V and J ends lost 7 bases and 0 bases respectively, with 21 bases between them. The CDR3 contains 17 residues. Germline V gene sequence: CDR1 MDHEN, CDR2 SYDVKM. The CDR3 protein is CASTTPRGRQYQETQYF. Here the CDR3 DNA reads TGTGCCAGCACCACCCCGAGGGGTCGGCAGTACCAAGAGACCCAGTACTTC.

The CDR3 DNA follows: TGTGCCAGCAGCACTCGGTCCTCATACGGCTACACCTTC. This sequence encodes CASSTRSSYGYTF. This chain joins TRBV11-2 and TRBJ1-2; D call uncertain. The CDR3 totals 13 residues. Germline V lookup: CDR1 SGHAT, CDR2 FQNNGV. Trimming left V 5 bases short and J 8 bases short, with 15 bases between.

This clone was counted once. The V and J genes are TRBV6-1 and TRBJ1-4; D uncertain. CDR1 is MNHNS and CDR2 is SASEGT in the germline V gene. The CDR3 contains 14 residues. V lost 2 bases to trimming and J lost 4 bases, with 8 bases between them. In nucleotides, the CDR3 is TGTGCCAGCAGTGAAATCCAGAATAATGAAAAACTGTTTTTT. Its translation: CASSEIQNNEKLFF.

The rearrangement joins TRBV6-6 to TRBJ1-2; no definite D call. CDR3 length: 15 amino acids. V lost 6 bases, J lost 0 bases, and 14 bases lay in between. CDR1 MNHNY and CDR2 SVGAGI come from the germline V gene (reference sequence). This CDR3 is CASRPNWISNYGYTF. The CDR3 DNA reads as TGTGCCAGCAGACCCAATTGGATATCTAACTATGGCTACACCTTC.

This chain uses TRBV30 with TRBJ2-7, with D uncertain. This CDR3 is 11 amino acids long. The V end lost 2 bases, the J end lost 3 bases, and 5 bases lay between the germline ends. The germline V gene has CDR1 GTSNPN and CDR2 SVGIG (reference sequence). For the CDR3, the DNA is TGTGCCTGGAGTAAAGGCTACGAGCAGTACTTC. Translation gives CAWSKGYEQYF.

By proportion, this clone is medium-sized. The rearrangement links TRBV9 to TRBJ2-1; a possible D gene is TRBD1 (6 bases). CDR3 length equals 15 residues. From germline, CDR1 is SGDLS and CDR2 YYNGEE. V was shortened by 3 bases and J by 3 bases, with 13 bases between the two germline ends. The CDR3 region has the DNA TGTGCCAGCAGCGACGAACAGGGCCGCTACAATGAGCAGTTCTTC. This encodes CASSDEQGRYNEQFF. The variable domain in full, completed from reference TRBV9 and TRBJ2-1, reads DSGVTQTPKHLITATGQRVTLRCSPRSGDLSVYWYQQSLDQGLQFLIQYYNGEERAKGNILERFSAQQFPDLHSELNLSSLELGDSALYFCASSDEQGRYNEQFFGPGTRLTVL.

The chain recombines TRBV2 with TRBJ1-1; no clear D. The CDR3 spans 15 residues. V gave up 3 bases and J gave up 0 bases, with 11 bases separating them. The germline V gene encodes CDR1 SNHLY and CDR2 FYNNEI. CDR3 sequence: CASSDLSTMNTEAFF. The DNA of the CDR3 is TGTGCCAGCAGTGATCTATCTACCATGAACACTGAAGCTTTCTTT.

The chain uses TRBV18 and TRBJ1-6; TRBD1 aligns across 7 bases. This CDR3 spans 16 amino acids. J lost 5 bases, V lost 2 bases, and 6 bases had no gene match. Germline CDR1 reads KGHSH; CDR2 reads LQKENI. The CDR3 region is CASSPRRDSNNSPLHF. In DNA, the CDR3 is TGTGCCAGCTCACCAAGGCGGGACAGTAATAATTCACCCCTCCACTTT.

The rearrangement uses TRBV2 and TRBJ2-3; D ambiguous. CDR3 length equals 14 residues. Germline lookup yields CDR1 SNHLY and CDR2 FYNNEI. Trimming removed 4 bases from V and 0 bases from J, with 8 bases in between. The CDR3 DNA is TGTGCCAGCAGTGTGGCGGCTAGCACAGATACGCAGTATTTT. Protein: CASSVAASTDTQYF.

The rearrangement uses TRBV29-1 and TRBJ1-2, with D possibly TRBD1 on 5 matching bases. The length of the CDR3 is 13 residues. V was pared by 3 bases and J by 6 bases, with 14 bases between. Germline V gene lookup returns CDR1 SQVTM and CDR2 ANQGSEA. In DNA, the CDR3 is TGCAGCGTTGACCTAAACGAGGGGAATGGCTACACCTTC. Translated: CSVDLNEGNGYTF.

This clone was recorded only once. The chain couples TRBV29-1 to TRBJ1-1; the D gene is possibly TRBD1 (6 bases). The CDR3 loop spans 12 amino acids. V lost 8 bases to trimming and J lost 1 base, with 11 bases between them. The germline CDR1 and CDR2 sequences are SQVTM and ANQGSEA. For the CDR3, the DNA is TGCAGCTCGGGACAACAGAACACTGAAGCTTTCTTT. This sequence encodes CSSGQQNTEAFF.

This rearrangement joins TRBV7-6 to TRBJ2-3, with D hard to call. This CDR3 has 13 residues. Germline lookup yields CDR1 SGHVS and CDR2 FNYEAQ. Trimming took 7 bases from V and 3 from J, leaving 11 bases between them. Here the CDR3 reads CASTPRRTDTQYF. The CDR3 DNA is TGTGCCAGCACCCCTCGGCGGACAGATACGCAGTATTTT.

This sequence joins TRBV9 and TRBJ1-6; maybe TRBD1 (5 bases). The V gene lost 6 bases and the J gene lost 6 bases, with 16 bases spanning the gap. The CDR3 runs 15 residues. Germline-derived CDR1 and CDR2 are SGDLS and YYNGEE. The CDR3 DNA sequence: TGTGCCAGCACCAAGTCAGGGCTGAGTAATTCACCCCTCCACTTT. Amino acid sequence: CASTKSGLSNSPLHF.

This chain connects TRBV19 to TRBJ1-5, with 9 bases identical to TRBD1. Germline-derived CDR1 and CDR2 are LNHDA and SQIVND (reference sequence). CDR3 length: 13 amino acids. V gave up 6 bases and J gave up 7 bases; unmatched junction bases: 4. CDR3 protein: CASRGQGTQPQHF. CDR3 nucleotide sequence: TGTGCCAGTAGGGGACAGGGTACCCAGCCCCAGCATTTT. Variable domain in full (rest from reference TRBV19 and TRBJ1-5): DGGITQSPKYLFRKEGQNVTLSCEQNLNHDAMYWYRQDPGQGLRLIYYSQIVNDFQKGDIAEGYSVSREKKESFPLTVTSAQKNPTAFYLCASRGQGTQPQHFGDGTRLSIL.

The chain has TRBV9 and TRBJ2-7; 9 positions agree with TRBD1. Germline CDR1 is SGDLS and CDR2 is YYNGEE. The CDR3 is 15 residues long. Trimming took 4 bases from V and 0 from J; bases not matched to a gene: 5. The CDR3 bases are TGTGCCAGCAGCCCCCGGGACAGGGCCTCCTACGAGCAGTACTTC. Amino acids: CASSPRDRASYEQYF. Using reference TRBV9 and TRBJ2-7 for the parts outside the CDR3, the full variable domain is DSGVTQTPKHLITATGQRVTLRCSPRSGDLSVYWYQQSLDQGLQFLIQYYNGEERAKGNILERFSAQQFPDLHSELNLSSLELGDSALYFCASSPRDRASYEQYFGPGTRLTVT.

This clone was seen once. The chain couples TRBV29-1 to TRBJ2-7, with D maybe TRBD1 (6 bases). Per the germline V gene, CDR1 is SQVTM and CDR2 is ANQGSEA. Trimming pared 4 bases from V and 2 bases from J, leaving 9 bases between. This CDR3 has 12 residues. As DNA, the CDR3 is TGCAGCGTTGCCAGGGGAACCTACGAGCAGTACTTC. Amino acids: CSVARGTYEQYF.

The chain employs TRBV28 and TRBJ1-6; TRBD1 is a possible D gene (5 bases). In germline, CDR1 is MDHEN, CDR2 SYDVKM. CDR3 size: 14 residues. The germline V and J ends were trimmed by 6 bases and 6 bases, with 12 bases remaining between them. CDR3 region: CASSRSGGNSPLHF. In DNA form, the CDR3 reads TGTGCCAGCAGCCGAAGCGGGGGTAATTCACCCCTCCACTTT.